The rows below give T cell receptor beta chains drawn from one sample of a study of cytomegalovirus exposure and HLA in healthy donors. The data were produced by immunoSEQ multiplex PCR, yet TCRdb's version contains in-frame clones alone and is incomplete. The table includes fewer than 150,000 clones, 70% to 90% detected once. Sequences were obtained from PBMCs. The receptor set was obtained from a young man in good health and CMV-seropositive. The CDR3 runs from the conserved cysteine through the conserved F or W. Rows may omit the clone size; those that give it use once, few, many or a size class.

clone_size j_call v_call cdr3_aa
NA TRBJ1-2 TRBV7-2 CASSLDSYGYTF
once TRBJ2-2 TRBV27 CASREQGPGELFF
NA TRBJ2-7 TRBV28 CASRRSRTGASYEQYF
NA TRBJ1-5 TRBV4-1 CASSQDVTGAQPQHF
NA TRBJ2-3 TRBV11-1 CASSSRLAGPSTDTQYF
once TRBJ1-6 TRBV5-4 CASSSDRNNSPLHF
NA TRBJ2-5 TRBV7-2 CASSLNSGGQETQYF
NA TRBJ2-3 TRBV9 CASSPGGSVTDTQYF
NA TRBJ1-1 TRBV16 CASSLNQGAVGNTEAFF
NA TRBJ2-1 TRBV7-8 CASSERGGAHSSYNEQFF
NA TRBJ2-6 TRBV6-5 CASSRGTSGANVLTF
NA TRBJ2-1 TRBV19 CASSIRNEQFF
once TRBJ2-7 TRBV27 CASSAGTGLTYEQYF
NA TRBJ2-4 TRBV19 CASNGGGLAKNIQYF
NA TRBJ2-6 TRBV7-9 CATPGTEPSSGANVLTF
NA TRBJ2-5 TRBV7-6 CASSSRNVETQYF
NA TRBJ2-7 TRBV15 CATSRDQAASGLQYF
few TRBJ2-1 TRBV25-1 CASQGSGSSYNEQFF
NA TRBJ2-1 TRBV28 CASTPAGYNEQFF
once TRBJ2-1 TRBV9 CASSVGSGGLEQFF
NA TRBJ1-4 TRBV4-1 CASSQDGSLEKLFF
NA TRBJ1-6 TRBV7-9 CASSSTGSPLHF
NA TRBJ2-7 TRBV5-5 CASSPLQGELGEQYF
NA TRBJ1-4 TRBV7-2 CASSLESGNEKLFF